The entry below gives a single T cell receptor (beta chain) sequence along with its context. Original analysis: Reference gene primer amplification gave estimated nucleated cell counts. TCRdb's table, derived via immunoSEQ multiplex PCR, lists solely in-frame clones and lacks some. For V, J and clone size, that table is used; D and trimming come from the DNA. This repertoire shows about 98,000 clones, approximately 81% found once; its top ten account for approximately 12%. Looked up from germline, CDR1 is KGHSH and CDR2 is LQKENI. The length of the CDR3 is 13 residues. Trimming removed 2 bases from V and 6 bases from J, with 10 bases in between. This specimen belongs to a study of blood T cell repertoires in COVID-19. Turning to the study itself: Collection of acute and convalescent COVID-19 samples took place in the United States, Italy and Spain. PBMCs, B-cell-depleted T cells, or T cells were the source of the cDNA or gDNA that made up the material.

The chain couples TRBV18 to TRBJ1-2, with D maybe TRBD1 (6 bases). Sequencing was carried out using peripheral blood. This receptor was obtained from a woman aged 80 or over with acute or convalescent COVID-19. The CDR3 protein is CASSPNRDDGYTF. The DNA of the CDR3 is TGTGCCAGCTCACCAAACAGGGATGATGGCTACACCTTC.